This T cell receptor beta chain was sequenced in a study of T-cell reconstitution after alpha-beta-depleted transplantation in children (dated by TCRdb to 2016 to 2017). As for the study more broadly: Using TCR repertoire profiling, the study quantitatively followed how T-cell immune reconstitution unfolded in children after TCRalphabeta/CD19-depleted allogeneic hematopoietic cell transplantation. The investigation overall reported the following: Apparently early alphabetaT-cell count recovery about two months after transplant reportedly relied on only several hundred rapidly expanded clones derived from non-depleted graft cells. The high TCRbeta diversity at day 60 in some patients was ascribed to recipient T cells and intrathymic progenitors that had survived conditioning. The frequencies of hyperexpanded clones fell over the following months, and after one year, T-cell counts and TCRbeta diversity were mostly attributed to newly produced T cells.

The treatment or condition label, read with the paper, signifies: allogeneic hematopoietic cell transplantation with graft depleted of TCRalphabeta T cells and CD19 B cells. The children who served as transplant recipients had been given grafts of TCRalphabeta/CD19-depleted allogeneic hematopoietic cells. Comments on this clonotype: There is no known antigen for this receptor. No clone much larger than this one lies a single base away; base qualities are absent.

From its cysteine to its phenylalanine, the CDR3 spans 16 amino acids. Only the CDR3 part of the read is kept: 48 bases, read in frame from the first base. V trim: 6 bases; J trim: 4 bases; unmatched bases: 6. The germline V gene sets CDR1 to MNHNS and CDR2 to SASEGT. Library construction relied on PCR. Instrument used: Illumina HiSeq 2500. TCR library preparation used molecular barcoding, with unique molecular identifiers applied to normalize quantification of the TCRbeta repertoire. TCRdb reworked the public reads: Q25 trimming with fastp, MiXCR clone assembly, productive beta chains retained. Every CDR3 protein is listed once, alongside the most common genes and DNA of its rows. The sample table lists hundreds of thousands of distinct CDR3 sequences, about 12% of them with a count of one. The biggest ten clones account for 0.79% of the sample.

The rearrangement combines TRBV6-1 with TRBJ2-4; TRBD2 matches 13 bases in the middle. The sequence came from a girl between 2 and 10 years old with congenital amegakaryocytic thrombocytopenia, due to receive a stem cell transplant. The source was PBMCs, collected before TCRalphabeta/CD19-depleted stem cell transplant. Here the CDR3 is given as CASSIGTSGIKNIQYF. The DNA sequence reads TGTGCCAGCAGCATAGGGACTAGCGGGATAAAAAACATTCAGTACTTC.